The sequence of this TCR beta chain was determined in a study of CD8 T cells in ankylosing spondylitis. Concerning this clonotype: The antigen remains undetermined.

Study outcomes and limitations: Significantly higher representation of disease-linked clones was reported for matched ankylosing spondylitis synovial fluid. Disease-linked clones were CD8+ and relatively rare in peripheral blood.

Using its own MiXCR run on the 5' RACE reads, TCRdb lists one record per CDR3 protein. The data hold 220,000 or so distinct CDR3 sequences, with roughly 10% observed a single time. The germline V gene encodes CDR1 SQVTM and CDR2 ANQGSEA. J gave up 7 bases and V 7 bases, and 4 bases lay outside the gene matches. The CDR3 covers 13 residues. Source material: blood, either unsorted or a sorted T cell fraction (not recorded which). This sequence was found in a male donor with ankylosing spondylitis or in good health (not recorded which). The chain combines TRBV29-1 with TRBJ1-6; 10 nucleotides line up with TRBD1. As DNA, the CDR3 is TGCAGCGCCGGACAGGGGGTAAATTCACCCCTCCACTTT. It translates to CSAGQGVNSPLHF.